Below are 11 T cell receptor beta chains sequenced from a single sample in a study of OX40 agonist ivuxolimab in advanced cancers. TCRdb's table, derived via immunoSEQ multiplex PCR, lists solely in-frame clones and lacks some. The sample consists of tens of thousands of clones, more than 85% of them appearing once. This specimen was CD4+ or CD8+ T cells sorted from blood, taken in a trial of the OX40 agonist ivuxolimab. Receptors were obtained from an adult with an advanced solid tumor such as melanoma, head and neck, liver or kidney cancer.

For the CDR3, the DNA is TGTGCCAGCAGTCCGTCTAGCGGGAGGGCTCCGAACACCGGGGAGCTGTTTTTT. This sequence encodes CASSPSSGRAPNTGELFF. The rearrangement links TRBV7-9 to TRBJ2-2, with 12 bases aligning to TRBD2. Per the germline V gene, CDR1 is SEHNR and CDR2 is FQNEAQ (reference sequence). CDR3 length equals 18 residues. V was clipped by 6 bases and J by 0 bases; unmatched bases: 8.

This chain connects TRBV18 to TRBJ2-7, with TRBD1 as a possible D gene (5 bases). The V and J ends lost 6 bases and 5 bases respectively, with 17 bases between them. Germline CDR1 reads KGHSH; CDR2 reads LQKENI. The CDR3 has 14 residues. CDR3 in amino acids: CASSLGRVGNEQYF. CDR3 in DNA: TGTGCCAGCTCCCTCGGCAGGGTGGGCAACGAGCAGTACTTC.

This chain joins TRBV9 and TRBJ2-1, with D maybe TRBD1 (5 bases). V lost 0 bases to trimming and J lost 10 bases, with 11 bases between them. This CDR3 contains 13 residues. In germline, CDR1 is SGDLS, CDR2 YYNGEE. The CDR3: CASSVGGYFEQFF. The CDR3 DNA is TGTGCCAGCAGCGTAGGGGGCTACTTCGAGCAGTTCTTC.

CDR3 nucleotide sequence: TGTGCCAGCAGCCTTCCTAGCGGATCCTACGAGCAGTACTTC. Its protein is CASSLPSGSYEQYF. The chain couples TRBV11-2 to TRBJ2-7; 7 nucleotides line up with TRBD2. Germline V CDR1 and CDR2: SGHAT, FQNNGV. CDR3 length: 14 amino acids. V was clipped by 5 bases and J by 1 base; unmatched bases: 5. Based on the CDR3 plus reference TRBV11-2 and TRBJ2-7, the full variable domain is EAGVAQSPRYKIIEKRQSVAFWCNPISGHATLYWYQQILGQGPKLLIQFQNNGVVDDSQLPKDRFSAERLKGVDSTLKIQPAKLEDSAVYLCASSLPSGSYEQYFGPGTRLTVT.

The chain carries TRBV30 and TRBJ1-2; D is perhaps TRBD1 (6 bases). Deletions cut 0 bases from V and 8 bases from J, with 10 bases between. The CDR3 runs to 12 residues. From germline, CDR1 is GTSNPN and CDR2 SVGIG (reference sequence). In DNA, the CDR3 is TGTGCCTGGAGTGTCTTGGGGGGCGGCTACACCTTC. Amino acid sequence: CAWSVLGGGYTF.

V usage is TRBV28 and J usage is TRBJ1-5; tentatively, D is TRBD1 (6 bases). This CDR3 has 16 residues. CDR1 is MDHEN, CDR2 SYDVKM, per germline. Between the trimmed V and J ends, which lost 5 bases and 2 bases, there was a span of 16 bases. CDR3 bases: TGTGCCAGCAGTACCGCTCAGGGGAATGGCAATCAGCCCCAGCATTTT. Translating it yields CASSTAQGNGNQPQHF.

The chain recombines TRBV28 with TRBJ2-3; D gene uncertain. Germline values: CDR1 MDHEN, CDR2 SYDVKM. V gave up 1 base and J gave up 10 bases, with 6 bases separating them. This CDR3 is built from 11 residues. The CDR3, as DNA: TGTGCCAGCAGTTTATACACTCCGCAGTATTTT. Its translation: CASSLYTPQYF.

This rearrangement joins TRBV5-1 to TRBJ2-1, with D possibly being TRBD2 (5 bases). Germline V gene sequence: CDR1 SGHRS, CDR2 YFSETQ. V shed 7 bases and J shed 4 bases, with 15 bases lying between them. This CDR3 comprises 14 residues. CDR3: CASDEGPGYNEQFF. The CDR3, as DNA: TGCGCCAGCGACGAGGGCCCGGGATACAATGAGCAGTTCTTC. Looking up the rest from reference TRBV5-1 and TRBJ2-1 gives the full variable domain: KAGVTQTPRYLIKTRGQQVTLSCSPISGHRSVSWYQQTPGQGLQFLFEYFSETQRNKGNFPGRFSGRQFSNSRSEMNVSTLELGDSALYLCASDEGPGYNEQFFGPGTRLTVL.

J is TRBJ2-4 and V is TRBV27; D tentatively reads TRBD1 or TRBD2 (6 bases each). Trimming left V 2 bases short and J 6 bases short, with 8 bases between. The V gene's germline CDR1 is MNHEY and CDR2 SMNVEV (reference sequence). The CDR3 covers 13 residues. The CDR3 spells CASSLGGGNIQYF. For the CDR3, the DNA is TGTGCCAGCAGTTTAGGAGGGGGAAACATTCAGTACTTC.

The chain uses TRBV11-3 and TRBJ1-1, with D unclear. Trimming shortened V by 3 bases and J by 8 bases, and 10 bases separated the two germline ends. This CDR3 spans 12 amino acids. Germline V gene sequence: CDR1 SGHNT, CDR2 YENEEA. This CDR3 is CASSLGNSEAFF. The CDR3 coding sequence is TGTGCCAGCAGCTTGGGGAATTCCGAAGCTTTCTTT.

The rearrangement joins TRBV6-6 to TRBJ2-7, with a tentative D call TRBD1 (6 bases). Germline lookup yields CDR1 MNHNY and CDR2 SVGAGI (reference sequence). V lost 6 bases and J 6 bases, leaving 18 bases between the germline ends. CDR3 length: 14 amino acids. CDR3 amino acids: CASSPVRGLGEQYF. The CDR3, as DNA: TGTGCCAGCAGCCCCGTCAGGGGCTTGGGCGAGCAGTACTTC.